Sequencing of this T cell receptor (beta chain) was carried out in a study of T cells in Graves' hyperthyroidism and ophthalmopathy. Study details: Prior to any treatment, at the point of initial diagnosis, peripheral blood was collected.

The CDR3 sequence is 16 residues long. Trimming cost V 0 bases and J 1 base, with 12 bases left between them. Germline lookup yields CDR1 SGHNT and CDR2 YYREEE (reference sequence). 8.5 to 10 ml of fresh peripheral blood supplied the PBMCs. RNA transcripts gave rise to amplified TCR beta CDR3 regions. Initially, a first-round RT-PCR of the TCR CDR3 employed the HTBI primer set. TCRdb reprocessed the multiplex PCR reads with MiXCR, giving one entry per CDR3 protein. The profile shows some 440,000 distinct CDR3 sequences, 15% to 17% of them singletons. This clonotype was seen a single time. Its antigen remains unidentified. Study-level findings and limits: Expanded thyroid clonotypes (above 0.001) were mostly also found in blood.

What was sequenced was blood. This clonotype originated in a woman aged 18-29 years with Graves' hyperthyroidism. The rearrangement joins TRBV5-4 to TRBJ2-3, with D unclear. The DNA of the CDR3 is TGTGCCAGCAGCTTGGCCACACGGTGGGGCACAGATACGCAGTATTTT. The encoded protein is CASSLATRWGTDTQYF.